Given below is one T cell receptor (beta chain) in context. Its antigen remains unidentified. PCR primers comprised 60 Vbeta and 13 Jbeta primers. Data came from immunoSEQ multiplex PCR; TCRdb stores just in-frame clones and leaves some out. The table shows 150,000 to 200,000 clones, with over 60% occurring only once. This record comes from a study of cytomegalovirus exposure and HLA in healthy donors. Per the germline V gene, CDR1 is MDHEN and CDR2 is SYDVKM. The trim removed 6 bases at V and 2 bases at J, leaving 9 bases unmatched. This CDR3 contains 16 residues. Whole-study results and caveats: Evidence from a later analysis indicated that most CMV-associated TCR beta chains looked HLA-restricted.

The genes are TRBV28 and TRBJ1-5, with 8 bases that match TRBD1. This TCR came from a middle-aged man in good health and CMV-seropositive. Sequencing input: PBMCs. The CDR3 spells CASRARTGIGNQPQHF. For the CDR3, the DNA is TGTGCCAGCAGAGCCCGGACAGGGATCGGCAATCAGCCCCAGCATTTT. Drawing the rest from reference TRBV28 and TRBJ1-5, the complete variable domain is DVKVTQSSRYLVKRTGEKVFLECVQDMDHENMFWYRQDPGLGLRLIYFSYDVKMKEKGDIPEGYSVSREKKERFSLILESASTNQTSMYLCASRARTGIGNQPQHFGDGTRLSIL.